This T cell receptor beta chain comes out of a study of response to subunit inactivated influenza vaccine. CDR3 length equals 16 residues. Germline lookup yields CDR1 ENHRY and CDR2 SYGVKD. The trim removed 6 bases at V and 7 bases at J, leaving 12 bases unmatched. TCRdb fed the RT-PCR reads into MiXCR, producing one record per CDR3 protein. The data hold around 470,000 distinct CDR3 sequences, with less than 7.5% observed a single time. This clonotype has a count of ten or more. Its target is unknown. Study-wide points: Authors proposed each seasonal influenza vaccination draws in few new T cells.

This sequence was found in a man aged 50 to 69 who received an inactivated influenza vaccine. The specimen comprised PBMCs from blood, sampled 23 to 25 months after vaccination. J is TRBJ1-2 and V is TRBV10-3; 12 bases are shared with TRBD1. The CDR3 DNA reads as TGTGCCATCAGGGGCCCCGGGACAGGGGGCCTCTTTGGCTACACCTTC. This encodes CAIRGPGTGGLFGYTF.